This paragraph covers one TCR beta chain sequence. The entry originates in a study of blood T cell repertoires in COVID-19. Study at large: Samples representing acute and convalescent COVID-19 were sourced from the United States, Italy and Spain. PBMCs, B-cell-depleted T cells, or T cells were the source of the cDNA or gDNA that made up the material.

The CDR3 consists of 14 residues. V gave up 6 bases and J gave up 4 bases; unmatched junction bases: 5. Germline V gene sequence: CDR1 MNHEY, CDR2 SVGAGI. In the original workflow: Using reference gene primer amplification, nucleated cell counts were estimated. Data came from immunoSEQ multiplex PCR; TCRdb stores just in-frame clones and leaves some out. Clone size and the V and J calls come from that table; the DNA yielded D and trimming. This sample carries under 300,000 clones, more than 65% of them seen once, and the ten largest clones take around 2.4%. The sample was peripheral blood. J is TRBJ2-3 and V is TRBV6-5, with 9 bases lining up with TRBD1. This sequence was found in a man aged 35 to 55 who had recovered from COVID-19. CDR3 residues: CASRDRGRADTQYF. The CDR3 DNA is TGTGCCAGCAGGGACAGGGGTCGGGCAGATACGCAGTATTTT.